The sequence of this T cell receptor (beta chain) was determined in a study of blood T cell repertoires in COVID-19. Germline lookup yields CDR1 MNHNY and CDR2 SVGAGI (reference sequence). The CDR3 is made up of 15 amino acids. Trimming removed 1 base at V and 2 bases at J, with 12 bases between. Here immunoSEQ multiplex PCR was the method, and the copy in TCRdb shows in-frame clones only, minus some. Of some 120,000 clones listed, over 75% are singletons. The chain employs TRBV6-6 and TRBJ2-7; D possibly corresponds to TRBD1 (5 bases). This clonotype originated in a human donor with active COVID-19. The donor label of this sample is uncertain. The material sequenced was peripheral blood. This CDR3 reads CASSYLGSRAYEQYF. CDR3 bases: TGTGCCAGCAGTTACTTAGGTTCCAGGGCCTACGAGCAGTACTTC.